This TCR beta chain was obtained from a study of identical twins. Study observations and caveats: Reduced insertions were recorded for abundant cord blood beta clonotypes, with no such pattern in memory repertoires.

The CDR3 runs to 13 residues. With V trimmed by 3 bases and J by 8 bases, 2 bases remained unmatched. Per the germline V gene, CDR1 is SGHNT and CDR2 is YYREEE (reference sequence). A note on this clonotype: What it binds is not known.

TCRdb passed the 5' RACE reads through MiXCR, listing each CDR3 protein once. The sample lists some 250,000 distinct CDR3 sequences, roughly an eighth seen once, with roughly 4% in the top ten. The sample also formed part of further work on yellow fever vaccine responses in identical twins.

The source is a woman between 18 and 30 years old in good health. This chain connects TRBV5-4 to TRBJ2-2; 9 bases map to TRBD1. Sequenced sample: memory (CD45RO+) T cells sorted from blood. In DNA form, the CDR3 reads TGTGCCAGCAGCTGGGACAGGGAAGGGGAGCTGTTTTTT. This encodes CASSWDREGELFF.